The rows below give T cell receptor beta chains drawn from one sample of a study of cytomegalovirus exposure and HLA in healthy donors. TCRdb's copy holds only in-frame clones and misses some; the assay was immunoSEQ multiplex PCR. This table lists some 75,000 clones. The sequencing sample was made of PBMCs. The receptors here all came from a boy aged 5-17 years in good health and CMV-seronegative. Both conserved end residues are part of each CDR3. D genes are given only for firm matches.

j_call	v_call	d_call	cdr3_nt	cdr3_aa
TRBJ1-2	TRBV7-6	-	TGTGCCACCCGGGGACAAAACGACTATGGCTACACCTTC	CATRGQNDYGYTF
TRBJ2-1	TRBV7-3	-	TGTGCCAGCAGCTTAGGTTTAGCGGCAGAGCAGTTCTTC	CASSLGLAAEQFF
TRBJ2-5	TRBV7-9	TRBD2	TGTGCCAGCAGCTTAGGGACTAGAGAACAAGAGACCCAGTACTTC	CASSLGTREQETQYF
TRBJ1-3	TRBV4-1	TRBD1	TGCGCCAGCAGCCCCCAAGGGGACAGGGGGCTTCAAAACACCATATATTTT	CASSPQGDRGLQNTIYF
TRBJ1-2	TRBV25-1	TRBD1	TGTGCCAGCAGTGAATTGACAGGGAGAGATGGCTACACCTTC	CASSELTGRDGYTF
TRBJ2-2	TRBV4-1	-	TGCGCCAGCAGCCCCGGCGGGGCGAACACCGGGGAGCTGTTTTTT	CASSPGGANTGELFF
TRBJ2-7	TRBV6-1	-	TGTGCCAGCAGTGAAGTATTAGGCGGGTTTATCTACGAGCAGTACTTC	CASSEVLGGFIYEQYF
TRBJ2-5	TRBV4-1	-	TGCGCCAGCAGCCAAGATCAAAAGACCCAGTACTTC	CASSQDQKTQYF
TRBJ1-1	TRBV19	-	TGTGCCAGTAGGATCCAGGGGAAGAACACTGAAGCTTTCTTT	CASRIQGKNTEAFF
TRBJ1-5	TRBV18	-	TGTGCCAGCTCACCACTTCCAGGGGCGGATCAGCCCCAGCATTTT	CASSPLPGADQPQHF
TRBJ1-1	TRBV19	-	TGTGCCAGTAGTATAGACGGGGCTGAAGCTTTCTTT	CASSIDGAEAFF
TRBJ1-1	TRBV6-1	-	TGTGCCAGCAGTGCCCTTGAAGCTTTCTTT	CASSALEAFF
TRBJ2-7	TRBV4-2	TRBD2	TGTGCCAGCAGCCAAGCACTAGCGGGAGGGGACCCAATCGTCTACGAGCAGTACTTC	CASSQALAGGDPIVYEQYF
TRBJ2-3	TRBV18	-	TGTGCCAGCTCAAAAATGAGACCGGGAAAGGTACCAGATACGCAGTATTTT	CASSKMRPGKVPDTQYF
TRBJ1-3	TRBV5-1	-	TGCGCCAGCAGCCCGGTTGAGTCAGGTGGAAACACCATATATTTT	CASSPVESGGNTIYF
TRBJ1-2	TRBV2	-	TGTGCCAGCAGTGGAGACCCACGGAGTGGCTACACCTTC	CASSGDPRSGYTF